This entry concerns a single T cell receptor (beta chain). Its antigen is not known. The assay was immunoSEQ multiplex PCR, and TCRdb's table has in-frame clones only and misses some. The table includes 80,000 to 100,000 clones, 90% detected once. These data originate in a study of graft-versus-host responses after intestinal transplantation. Background on the study: Anti-thymocyte globulin was used for induction in all recipients, who then took tacrolimus and steroids for roughly three years.

Study-wide points: Analysis identified GvH clones in recipient marrow, with some appearing first in ileum or blood.

Looked up from germline, CDR1 is MGHRA and CDR2 is YSYEKL. The CDR3 runs to 19 residues. The chain couples TRBV4-1 to TRBJ2-7, with TRBD2 matching 15 bases. TRBJ2-5 explains the end of the DNA better; the J call may be wrong. Sequencing was performed on unstimulated CD4+ T cells sorted from spleen or lymph node cells, taken before intestinal transplant. The sequence derives from a human donor who received an intestinal transplant. This CDR3 reads CASSQRGLAGGDGRETQYF. In DNA, the CDR3 is TGCGCCAGCAGCCAAAGGGGACTAGCGGGGGGAGACGGGAGAGAGACCCAGTACTTC.